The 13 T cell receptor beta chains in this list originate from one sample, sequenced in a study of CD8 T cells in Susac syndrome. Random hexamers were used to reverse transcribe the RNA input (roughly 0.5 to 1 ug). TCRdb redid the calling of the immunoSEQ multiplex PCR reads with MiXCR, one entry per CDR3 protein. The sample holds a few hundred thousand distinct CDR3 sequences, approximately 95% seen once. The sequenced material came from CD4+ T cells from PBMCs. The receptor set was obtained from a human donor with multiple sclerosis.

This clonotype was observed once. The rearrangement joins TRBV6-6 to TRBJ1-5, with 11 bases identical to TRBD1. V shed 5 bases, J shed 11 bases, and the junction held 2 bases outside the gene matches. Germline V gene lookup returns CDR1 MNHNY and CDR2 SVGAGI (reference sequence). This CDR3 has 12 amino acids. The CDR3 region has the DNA TGTGCCAGCAGTGGGACAGGGGGGACCCAGCATTTT. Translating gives CASSGTGGTQHF.

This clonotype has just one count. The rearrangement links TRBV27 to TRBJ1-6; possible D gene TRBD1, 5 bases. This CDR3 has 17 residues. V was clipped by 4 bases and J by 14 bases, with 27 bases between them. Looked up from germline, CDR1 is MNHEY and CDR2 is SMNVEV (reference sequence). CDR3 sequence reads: CASSSDGPLARGGTLHF. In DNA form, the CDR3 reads TGTGCCAGCAGTTCGGACGGGCCACTCGCCCGGGGGGGAACCCTCCACTTT.

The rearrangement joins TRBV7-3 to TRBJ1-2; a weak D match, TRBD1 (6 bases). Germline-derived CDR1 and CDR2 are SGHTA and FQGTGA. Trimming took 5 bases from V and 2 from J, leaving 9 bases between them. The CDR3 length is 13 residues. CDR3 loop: CASSTDRNYGYTF. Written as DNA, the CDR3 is TGTGCCAGCAGCACGGACAGAAACTATGGCTACACCTTC.

The CDR3 DNA sequence: TGTGCCAGCGGATTAACACCGAGCCGTGAAGCTTTCTTT. Its protein is CASGLTPSREAFF. The rearrangement links TRBV12-3 or TRBV12-4 to TRBJ1-1, with D hard to call. The CDR3 sequence is 13 residues long. Trimming stripped 8 bases from V and 7 bases from J, with 17 bases between.

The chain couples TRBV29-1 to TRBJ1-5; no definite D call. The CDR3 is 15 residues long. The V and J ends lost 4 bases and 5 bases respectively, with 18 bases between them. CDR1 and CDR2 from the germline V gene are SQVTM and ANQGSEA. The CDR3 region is CSVVPRQHDDQPQHF. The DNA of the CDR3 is TGCAGCGTTGTACCGCGGCAGCATGATGATCAGCCCCAGCATTTT.

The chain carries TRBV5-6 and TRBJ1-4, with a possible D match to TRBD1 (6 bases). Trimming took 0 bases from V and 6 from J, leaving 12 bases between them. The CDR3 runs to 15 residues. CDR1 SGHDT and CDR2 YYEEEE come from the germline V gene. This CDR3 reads CASSLVNRVDEKLFF. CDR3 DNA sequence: TGTGCCAGCAGCTTGGTTAACAGGGTTGATGAAAAACTGTTTTTT.

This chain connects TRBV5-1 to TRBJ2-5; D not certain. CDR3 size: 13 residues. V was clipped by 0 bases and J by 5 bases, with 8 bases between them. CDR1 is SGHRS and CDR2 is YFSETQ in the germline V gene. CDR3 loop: CASSLGSEETQYF. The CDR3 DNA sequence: TGCGCCAGCAGCTTGGGGTCGGAGGAGACCCAGTACTTC.

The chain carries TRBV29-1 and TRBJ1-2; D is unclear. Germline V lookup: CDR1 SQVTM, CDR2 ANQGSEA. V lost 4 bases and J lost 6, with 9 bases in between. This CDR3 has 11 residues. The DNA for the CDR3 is TGCAGCGTTGCCGGTCAACATGGCTACACCTTC. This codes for CSVAGQHGYTF.

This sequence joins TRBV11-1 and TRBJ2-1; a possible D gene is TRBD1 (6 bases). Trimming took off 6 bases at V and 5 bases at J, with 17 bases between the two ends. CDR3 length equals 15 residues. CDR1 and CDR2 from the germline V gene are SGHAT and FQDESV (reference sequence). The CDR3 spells CASSSGTPYNNEQFF. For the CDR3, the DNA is TGTGCCAGCAGTAGTGGGACACCATATAACAATGAGCAGTTCTTC.

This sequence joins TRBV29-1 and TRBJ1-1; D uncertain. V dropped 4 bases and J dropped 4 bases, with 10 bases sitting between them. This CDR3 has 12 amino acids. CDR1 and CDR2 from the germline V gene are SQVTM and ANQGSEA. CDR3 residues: CSVGRESTEAFF. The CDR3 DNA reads TGCAGCGTTGGAAGGGAAAGCACTGAAGCTTTCTTT.

DNA of the CDR3: TGTGCCACCAGCAGAGTTGGGGGTGGGGCCAACGTCCTGACTTTC. Translation gives CATSRVGGGANVLTF. The chain combines TRBV15 with TRBJ2-6, with D perhaps TRBD1 or TRBD2 (5 bases each). Germline CDR1 and CDR2: LNHNV and YYDKDF (reference sequence). V was pared by 1 base and J by 3 bases, with 7 bases between. The CDR3 loop spans 15 amino acids.

CDR3 in amino acids: CASSAGGLASYGYTF. The CDR3 coding sequence is TGTGCCAGCAGCGCCGGGGGACTTGCCAGCTATGGCTACACCTTC. V is TRBV9 and J is TRBJ1-2; a possible D gene is TRBD1 (5 bases). The V end lost 3 bases, the J end lost 4 bases, and 16 bases lay between the germline ends. Germline CDR1 is SGDLS and CDR2 is YYNGEE. The CDR3 loop spans 15 amino acids.

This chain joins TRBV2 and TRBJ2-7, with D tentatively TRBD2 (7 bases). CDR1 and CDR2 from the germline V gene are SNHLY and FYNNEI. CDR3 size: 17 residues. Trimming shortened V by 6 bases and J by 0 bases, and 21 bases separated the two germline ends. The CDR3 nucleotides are TGTGCCAGCAGGCTAGGCTTGGGGGGGCAAGTCTCCTACGAGCAGTACGTC. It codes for CASRLGLGGQVSYEQYV.